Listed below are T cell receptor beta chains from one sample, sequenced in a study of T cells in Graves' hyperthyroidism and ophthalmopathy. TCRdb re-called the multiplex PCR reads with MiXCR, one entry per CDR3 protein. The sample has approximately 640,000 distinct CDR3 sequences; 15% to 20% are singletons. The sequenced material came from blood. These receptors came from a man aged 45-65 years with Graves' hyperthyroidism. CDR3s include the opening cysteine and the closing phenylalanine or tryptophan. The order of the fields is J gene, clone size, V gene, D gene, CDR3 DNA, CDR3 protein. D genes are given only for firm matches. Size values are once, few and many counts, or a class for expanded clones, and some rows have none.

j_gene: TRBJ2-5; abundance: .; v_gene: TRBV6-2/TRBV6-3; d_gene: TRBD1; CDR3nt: TGTGCCAGCAGTTCCCTAAGAATGGACAGGGCAGGGGAGACCCAGTACTTC; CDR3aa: CASSSLRMDRAGETQYF
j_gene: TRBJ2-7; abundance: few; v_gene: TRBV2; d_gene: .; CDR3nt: TGTGCCAGCAGTGAAAGGAAGGAGAGCTACGAGCAGTACTTC; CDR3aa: CASSERKESYEQYF
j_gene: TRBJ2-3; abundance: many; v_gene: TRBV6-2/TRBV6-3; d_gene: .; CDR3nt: TGTGCCAGCAGTAACCCCGGGACTCCCTACGATACGCAGTATTTT; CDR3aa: CASSNPGTPYDTQYF
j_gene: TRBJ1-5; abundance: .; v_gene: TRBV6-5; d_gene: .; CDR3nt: TGTGCCAGCAGTTATTCGTTTGGCGTTAGCGATCAGCCCCAGCATTTT; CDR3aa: CASSYSFGVSDQPQHF
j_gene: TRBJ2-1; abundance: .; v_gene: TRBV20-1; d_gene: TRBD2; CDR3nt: TGCAGTGCTAGAGATAGGACTAGGAGCATCAATGAGCAGTTCTTC; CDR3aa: CSARDRTRSINEQFF
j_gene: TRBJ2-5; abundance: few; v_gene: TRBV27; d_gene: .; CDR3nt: TGTGCCAGCAGTTCCAGACAGGCCCAGGGGGGAGAGACCCAGTACTTC; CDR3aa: CASSSRQAQGGETQYF
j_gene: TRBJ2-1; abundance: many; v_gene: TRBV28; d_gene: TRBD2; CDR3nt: TGTGCCAGCATTACTAGCGGGGGATCCTACAATGAGCAGTTCTTC; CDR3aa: CASITSGGSYNEQFF
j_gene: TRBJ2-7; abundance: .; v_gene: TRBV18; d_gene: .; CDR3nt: TGTGCCAGCTCCCCCGAAGGCGAGCAGTACTTC; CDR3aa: CASSPEGEQYF
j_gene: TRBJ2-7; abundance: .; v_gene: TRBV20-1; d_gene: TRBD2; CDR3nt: TGCAGTGCTTGTGGGACTAGCAGCTACGAGCAGTACTTC; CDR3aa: CSACGTSSYEQYF
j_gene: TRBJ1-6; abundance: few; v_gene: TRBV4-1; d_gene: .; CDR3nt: TGCGCCAGCAGCCAAGGCTCAGGGTCACTCGGGGGTTCACCCCTCCACTTT; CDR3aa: CASSQGSGSLGGSPLHF
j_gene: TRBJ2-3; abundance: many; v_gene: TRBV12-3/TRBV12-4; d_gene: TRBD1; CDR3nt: TGTGCCAGCAGCCCAGGGACAGGAGGGGTCGAATCAGATACGCAGTATTTT; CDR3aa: CASSPGTGGVESDTQYF
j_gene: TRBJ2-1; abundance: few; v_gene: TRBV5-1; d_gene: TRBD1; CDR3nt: TGCGCCAGCAGCTCAGGGACAGGGGGCGCCTACAATGAGCAGTTCTTC; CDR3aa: CASSSGTGGAYNEQFF
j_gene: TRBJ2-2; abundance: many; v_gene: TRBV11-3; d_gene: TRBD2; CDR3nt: TGTGCCAGCAGCTTTGTATCCAGCGGGAGAACCGGGGAGCTGTTTTTT; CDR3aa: CASSFVSSGRTGELFF
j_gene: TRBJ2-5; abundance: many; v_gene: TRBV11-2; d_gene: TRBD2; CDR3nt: TGTGCCAGCAGCTTAGATCGGACTAGTGTCAAGACCCAGTACTTC; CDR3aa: CASSLDRTSVKTQYF
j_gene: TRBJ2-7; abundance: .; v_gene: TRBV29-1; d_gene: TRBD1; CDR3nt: TGCAGCGTTGTCCGGGACAGGGGTTCCCACGAGCAGTACTTC; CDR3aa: CSVVRDRGSHEQYF
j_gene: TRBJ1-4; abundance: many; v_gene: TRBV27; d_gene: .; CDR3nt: TGTGCCAGCAGTTTATACTCCCGGAGTGAAAAACTGTTTTTT; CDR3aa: CASSLYSRSEKLFF
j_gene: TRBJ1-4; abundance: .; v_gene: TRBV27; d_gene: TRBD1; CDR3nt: TGTGCCAGCAGTTTAACAGGGACAGGGAATGAAAAACTGTTTTTT; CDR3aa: CASSLTGTGNEKLFF